The subject of this entry is one T cell receptor beta chain. Its antigen remains unknown. One end of the junction does not line up with germline, which may come from a read error. Specified treatment: roughly 10-day PBMC culture with coronavirus spike peptide pools or control peptides (ViraFEST assay). This record comes from a study of vaccination and CD4 T cells after COVID-19. At the level of the study: Overlapping spike pools from SARS-CoV-2 and HCoV-NL63, HCoV-OC43 and HCoV-229E served as culture stimuli.

Germline assignment: CDR1 MNHNS and CDR2 SASEGT. This CDR3 contains 12 residues. Sequencing of the DNA from cultured CD4+ T cells was carried out with the Oncomine TCR Beta short-read assay. Researchers extracted genomic DNA from CD4+ T cells that had been cultured. Using its own MiXCR run on the PCR reads, TCRdb lists one record per CDR3 protein. The table shows roughly 14,000 distinct CDR3 sequences, with approximately 71% occurring only once. V is TRBV6-1 and J is TRBJ2-7; no definite D call. Sequencing was performed on CD4+ T cells from blood, cultured in vitro. The clonotype was recovered from a human donor who had recovered from COVID-19. The CDR3 DNA sequence: TGTGCCAGCGGTGAACGCAGCTACGAGCAGTACTTC. Translation gives CASGERSYEQYF.